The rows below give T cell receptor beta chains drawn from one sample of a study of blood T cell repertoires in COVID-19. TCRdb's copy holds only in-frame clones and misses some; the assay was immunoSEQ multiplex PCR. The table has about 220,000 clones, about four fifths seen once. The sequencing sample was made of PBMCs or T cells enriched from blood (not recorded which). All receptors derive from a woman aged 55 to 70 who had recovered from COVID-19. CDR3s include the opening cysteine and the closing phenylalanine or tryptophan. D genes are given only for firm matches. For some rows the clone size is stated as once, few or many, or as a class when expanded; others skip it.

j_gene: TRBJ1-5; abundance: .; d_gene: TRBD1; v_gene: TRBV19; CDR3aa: CASSIDYRGRYQPQHF; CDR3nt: TGTGCCAGTAGTATCGACTACAGGGGGAGATATCAGCCCCAGCATTTT
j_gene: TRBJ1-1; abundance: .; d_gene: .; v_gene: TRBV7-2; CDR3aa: CASSLGGPNTEAFF; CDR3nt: TGTGCCAGCAGCTTAGGGGGGCCCAACACTGAAGCTTTCTTT
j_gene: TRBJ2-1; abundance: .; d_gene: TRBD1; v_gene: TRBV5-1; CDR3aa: CASSSEGQGYNEQFF; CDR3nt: TGCGCCAGCAGCTCGGAGGGACAGGGGTACAATGAGCAGTTCTTC
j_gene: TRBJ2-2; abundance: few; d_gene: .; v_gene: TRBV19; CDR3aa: CASSIGQGNTGELFF; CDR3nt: TGTGCCAGTAGTATTGGGCAGGGGAACACCGGGGAGCTGTTTTTT
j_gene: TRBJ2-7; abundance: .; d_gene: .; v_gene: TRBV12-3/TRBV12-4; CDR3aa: CASSSTGYGQYF; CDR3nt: TGTGCCAGCAGTTCGACAGGATACGGGCAGTACTTC
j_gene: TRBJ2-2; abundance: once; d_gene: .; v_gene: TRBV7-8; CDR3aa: CASSLVTGYTGELFF; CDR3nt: TGTGCCAGCAGCTTAGTGACAGGTTACACCGGGGAGCTGTTTTTT
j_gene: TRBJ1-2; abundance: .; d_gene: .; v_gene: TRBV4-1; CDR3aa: CASSRPGADLYGYTF; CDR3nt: TGCGCCAGCAGCCGCCCGGGAGCCGACCTCTATGGCTACACCTTC
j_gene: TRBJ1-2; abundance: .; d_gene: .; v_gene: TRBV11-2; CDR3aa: CASSRGAGAQYGYTF; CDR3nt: TGTGCCAGCAGCCGAGGTGCAGGGGCCCAATATGGCTACACCTTC
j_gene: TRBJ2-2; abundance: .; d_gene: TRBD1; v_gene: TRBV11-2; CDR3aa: CASMGRDRANTGELFF; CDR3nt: TGTGCCAGCATGGGGAGAGACAGGGCGAACACCGGGGAGCTGTTTTTT
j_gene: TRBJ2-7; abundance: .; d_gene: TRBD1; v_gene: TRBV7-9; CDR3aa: CASSPPGGPTYEQYF; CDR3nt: TGTGCCAGCAGCCCCCCAGGGGGCCCCACCTACGAGCAGTACTTC
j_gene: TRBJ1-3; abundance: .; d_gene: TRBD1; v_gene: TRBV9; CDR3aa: CASSGGTGAGNTIYF; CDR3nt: TGTGCCAGCAGCGGTGGGACAGGGGCTGGAAACACCATATATTTT
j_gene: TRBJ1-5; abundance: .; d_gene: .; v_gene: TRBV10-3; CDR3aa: CAISESNRAYSNQPQHF; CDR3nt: TGTGCCATCAGTGAGTCCAACAGGGCTTATAGCAATCAGCCCCAGCATTTT
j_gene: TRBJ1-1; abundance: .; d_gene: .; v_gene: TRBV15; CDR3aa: CATSREGRGNTEAFF; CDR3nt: TGTGCCACCAGCAGAGAGGGCAGGGGTAACACTGAAGCTTTCTTT
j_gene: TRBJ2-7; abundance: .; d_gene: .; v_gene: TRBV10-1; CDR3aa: CASSEWKGDEQYF; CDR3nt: TGCGCCAGCAGTGAGTGGAAGGGGGACGAGCAGTACTTC
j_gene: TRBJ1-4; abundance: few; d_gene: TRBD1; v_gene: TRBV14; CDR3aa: CASSQLTGGREGKLFF; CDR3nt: TGTGCCAGCAGCCAGCTAACAGGGGGCAGGGAAGGAAAACTGTTTTTT
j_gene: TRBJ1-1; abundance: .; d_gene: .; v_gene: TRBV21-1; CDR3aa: CARSNEGADTEAFF; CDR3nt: TGTGCCAGGAGCAATGAGGGAGCGGACACTGAAGCTTTCTTT
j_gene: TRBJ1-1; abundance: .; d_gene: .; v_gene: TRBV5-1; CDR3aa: CASSLGGGATEAFF; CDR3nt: TGCGCCAGCAGCTTGGGGGGAGGCGCCACTGAAGCTTTCTTT
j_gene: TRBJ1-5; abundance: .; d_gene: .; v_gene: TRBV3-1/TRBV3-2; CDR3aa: CASSQGRQQPQHF; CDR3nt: TGTGCCAGCAGCCAAGGGCGGCAGCAGCCCCAGCATTTT
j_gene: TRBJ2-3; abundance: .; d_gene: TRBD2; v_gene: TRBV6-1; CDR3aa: CASSEGVTSGGTDTQYF; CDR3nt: TGTGCCAGCAGTGAAGGGGTGACTAGCGGAGGCACAGATACGCAGTATTTT
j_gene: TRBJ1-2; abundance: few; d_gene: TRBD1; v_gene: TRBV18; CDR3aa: CASAEGQYYGYTF; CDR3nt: TGTGCCAGCGCGGAGGGACAGTACTATGGCTACACCTTC
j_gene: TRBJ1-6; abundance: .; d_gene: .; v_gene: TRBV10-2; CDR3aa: CASSVDSPHSPLHF; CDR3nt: TGCGCCAGCAGTGTGGACAGCCCTCATTCACCCCTCCACTTT
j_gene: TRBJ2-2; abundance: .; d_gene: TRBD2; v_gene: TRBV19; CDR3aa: CASSIAGDTGELFF; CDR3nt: TGTGCCAGTAGTATTGCGGGGGACACCGGGGAGCTGTTTTTT
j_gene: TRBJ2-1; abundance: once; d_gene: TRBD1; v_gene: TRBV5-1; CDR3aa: CASSLGDRANNEQFF; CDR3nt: TGCGCCAGCAGCTTGGGGGACAGGGCAAACAATGAGCAGTTCTTC
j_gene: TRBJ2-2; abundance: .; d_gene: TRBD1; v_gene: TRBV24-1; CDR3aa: CATSEKTGITGELFF; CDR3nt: TGTGCCACCAGTGAGAAGACAGGGATCACCGGGGAGCTGTTTTTT
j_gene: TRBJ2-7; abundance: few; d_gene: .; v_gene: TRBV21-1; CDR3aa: CAPGLQGAYEQYF; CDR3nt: TGTGCCCCGGGTTTACAGGGGGCCTACGAGCAGTACTTC
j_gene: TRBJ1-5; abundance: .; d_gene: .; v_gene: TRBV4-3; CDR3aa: CASSQDYTSNQPQHF; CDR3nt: TGCGCCAGCAGCCAAGATTACACTAGCAATCAGCCCCAGCATTTT
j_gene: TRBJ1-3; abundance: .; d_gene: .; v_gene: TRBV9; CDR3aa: CASSARGQAGNTIYF; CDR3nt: TGTGCCAGCAGCGCGAGGGGACAAGCTGGAAACACCATATATTTT
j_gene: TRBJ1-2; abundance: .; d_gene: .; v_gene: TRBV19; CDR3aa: CASSRSSGFHGYTF; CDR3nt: TGTGCCAGTAGTAGGTCATCAGGGTTTCATGGCTACACCTTC
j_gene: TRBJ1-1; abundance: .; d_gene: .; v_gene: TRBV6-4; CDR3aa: CASSDSDRNTEAFF; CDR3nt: TGTGCCAGCAGTGACTCCGACAGGAACACTGAAGCTTTCTTT
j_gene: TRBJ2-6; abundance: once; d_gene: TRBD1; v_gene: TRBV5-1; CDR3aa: CASGTVLASGANVLTF; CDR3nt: TGCGCCAGCGGGACAGTTCTTGCCTCTGGGGCCAACGTCCTGACTTTC
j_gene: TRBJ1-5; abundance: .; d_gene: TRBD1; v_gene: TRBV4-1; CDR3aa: CASSQEKRDRASYSNQPQHF; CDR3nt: TGCGCCAGCAGCCAAGAGAAGAGGGACAGGGCAAGTTATAGCAATCAGCCCCAGCATTTT
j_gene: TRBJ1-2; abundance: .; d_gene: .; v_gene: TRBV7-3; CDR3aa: CASSLAGNYGYTF; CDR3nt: TGTGCCAGCAGCTTAGCAGGAAACTATGGCTACACCTTC
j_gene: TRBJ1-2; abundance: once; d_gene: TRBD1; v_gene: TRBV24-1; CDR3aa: CATSDSTGRGYTF; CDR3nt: TGTGCCACCAGTGATTCGACAGGGAGAGGCTACACCTTC
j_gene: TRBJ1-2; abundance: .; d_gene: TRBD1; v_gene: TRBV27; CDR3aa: CASSFWATGESGYTF; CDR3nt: TGTGCCAGCAGTTTCTGGGCAACAGGGGAGAGTGGCTACACCTTC
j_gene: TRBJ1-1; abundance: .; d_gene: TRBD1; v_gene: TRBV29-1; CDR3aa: CSVSLTGYNTEAFF; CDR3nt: TGCAGCGTTTCATTGACAGGGTATAACACTGAAGCTTTCTTT
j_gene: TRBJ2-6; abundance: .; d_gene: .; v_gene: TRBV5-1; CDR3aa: CASSLGPRSSGANVLTF; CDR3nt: TGCGCCAGCAGCTTAGGTCCACGGAGCTCTGGGGCCAACGTCCTGACTTTC